Each of the 3 T cell receptor beta chains below was sequenced from the same sample in a study of early T cells in non-severe SARS-CoV-2 infection. TCRdb reprocessed the 5' RACE reads with MiXCR, giving one entry per CDR3 protein. The sample contains 55,000 to 80,000 distinct CDR3 sequences, around 13% of which appear only once. The source material was whole blood, sampled at baseline. The receptor set was obtained from an adult who was a healthcare worker with PCR-confirmed SARS-CoV-2 infection or an uninfected control (not recorded which).

The V gene is TRBV5-5, the J gene TRBJ2-2; D is ambiguous. Germline V gene data show CDR1 as SGHKS and CDR2 as YYEKEE (reference sequence). Trimming stripped 4 bases from V and 3 bases from J, with 10 bases between. The CDR3 sequence is 14 residues long. The CDR3 DNA follows: TGTGCCAGCAGCGTGCGACGGGACACCGGGGAGCTGTTTTTT. Translation gives CASSVRRDTGELFF. The entire variable domain, with the rest obtained from reference TRBV5-5 and TRBJ2-2, is as follows: DAGVTQSPTHLIKTRGQQVTLRCSPISGHKSVSWYQQVLGQGPQFIFQYYEKEERGRGNFPDRFSARQFPNYSSELNVNALLLGDSALYLCASSVRRDTGELFFGEGSRLTVL.

This clonotype came up many times. This chain links TRBV30 with TRBJ2-2, with D hard to call. Between the trimmed V and J ends, which lost 2 bases and 1 base, there was a span of 14 bases. The length of the CDR3 is 16 residues. CDR1 is GTSNPN and CDR2 is SVGIG in the germline V gene (reference sequence). The CDR3 DNA reads as TGTGCCTGGAGTTTCGGCCCGATGAAGAACACCGGGGAGCTGTTTTTT. Its translation: CAWSFGPMKNTGELFF.

In its sample, this clonotype was seen many times. This rearrangement joins TRBV12-3 or TRBV12-4 to TRBJ2-3; 9 nucleotides line up with TRBD2. The CDR3 spans 15 residues. V was pared by 3 bases and J by 0 bases, with 1 base of the junction left unmatched. The CDR3 bases are TGTGCCAGCAGTTTTAGCGGGGGAAGCACAGATACGCAGTATTTT. It is translated as CASSFSGGSTDTQYF.